What follows is one TCR beta chain and its context. Its antigen is not identified. Germline values: CDR1 SGDLS, CDR2 YYNGEE. V lost 7 bases and J lost 7, with 9 bases in between. The CDR3 is 11 residues long. The data derive from a study of T cell repertoires in cytomegalovirus infection. Regarding the study as a whole: Public TCR beta family frequency separated CMV-and-HLA carriers, including in an independent cohort.

TCRdb independently ran MiXCR on the reads; one entry per CDR3 protein. The data show under 95,000 distinct CDR3 sequences, with about 45% seen just once and over 90% held by the top ten. The chain recombines TRBV9 with TRBJ2-1, with no clear D. The material was CD8+ T cells from cultured PBMCs, obtained from culture after CMV antigen stimulation. This TCR came from a human donor in good health (CMV status not recorded). Some clones in this sample may be carry-over from other donors' samples. CDR3 protein: CASGAVNEQFF. Here the CDR3 DNA reads TGTGCCAGCGGTGCGGTGAATGAGCAGTTCTTC.